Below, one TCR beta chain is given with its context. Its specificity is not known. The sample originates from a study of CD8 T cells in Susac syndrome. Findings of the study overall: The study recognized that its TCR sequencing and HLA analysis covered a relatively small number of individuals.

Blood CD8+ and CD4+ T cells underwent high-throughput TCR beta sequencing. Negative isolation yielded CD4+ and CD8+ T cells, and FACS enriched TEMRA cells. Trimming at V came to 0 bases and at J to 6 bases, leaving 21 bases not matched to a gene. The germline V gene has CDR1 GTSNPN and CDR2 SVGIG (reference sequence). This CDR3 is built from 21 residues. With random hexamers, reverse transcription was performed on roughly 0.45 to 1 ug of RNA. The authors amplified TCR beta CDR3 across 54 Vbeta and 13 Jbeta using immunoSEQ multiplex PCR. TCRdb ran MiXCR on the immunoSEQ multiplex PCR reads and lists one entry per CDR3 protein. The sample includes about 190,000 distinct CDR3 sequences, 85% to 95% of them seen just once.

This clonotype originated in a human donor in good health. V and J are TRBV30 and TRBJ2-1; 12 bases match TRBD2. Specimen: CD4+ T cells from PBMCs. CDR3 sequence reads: CAWSVFPGTSGLDIGGNEQFF. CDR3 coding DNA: TGTGCCTGGAGTGTCTTCCCGGGGACTAGCGGGCTCGATATCGGGGGCAATGAGCAGTTCTTC. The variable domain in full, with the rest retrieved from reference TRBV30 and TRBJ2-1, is SQTIHQWPATLVQPVGSPLSLECTVEGTSNPNLYWYRQAAGRGLQLLFYSVGIGQISSEVPQNLSASRPQDRQFILSSKKLLLSDSGFYLCAWSVFPGTSGLDIGGNEQFFGPGTRLTVL.